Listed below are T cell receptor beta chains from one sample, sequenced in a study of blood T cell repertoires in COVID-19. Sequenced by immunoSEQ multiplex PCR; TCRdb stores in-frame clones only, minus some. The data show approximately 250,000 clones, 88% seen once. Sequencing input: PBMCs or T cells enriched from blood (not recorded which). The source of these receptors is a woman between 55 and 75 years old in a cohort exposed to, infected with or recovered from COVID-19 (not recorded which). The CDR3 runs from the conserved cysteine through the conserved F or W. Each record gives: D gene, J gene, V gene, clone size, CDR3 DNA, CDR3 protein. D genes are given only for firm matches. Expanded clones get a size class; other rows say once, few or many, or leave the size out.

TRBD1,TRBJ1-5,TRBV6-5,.,TGTGCCAGCAGTAGGACAGGGATCAATCAGCCCCAGCATTTT,CASSRTGINQPQHF
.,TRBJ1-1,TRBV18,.,TGTGCCAGCTCACCCACGTTGGGAGAGAACACTGAAGCTTTCTTT,CASSPTLGENTEAFF
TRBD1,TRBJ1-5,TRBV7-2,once,TGTGCCAGCAGCACCAAGACAGGGGATAATCAGCCCCAGCATTTT,CASSTKTGDNQPQHF
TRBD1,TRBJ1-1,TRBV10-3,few,TGTGCCATCAGTGAGTCTTCATCCGCCGGGACAGACACTTTCTTT,CAISESSSAGTDTFF
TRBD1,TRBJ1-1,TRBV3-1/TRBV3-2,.,TGTGCCAGCAGCCGGCGGACAGGCGGCGTGACTGAAGCTTTCTTT,CASSRRTGGVTEAFF
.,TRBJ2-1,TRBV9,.,TGTGCCAGCAGCGTAGGTACCCTCGCGGGATCATCGTACAATGAGCAGTTCTTC,CASSVGTLAGSSYNEQFF
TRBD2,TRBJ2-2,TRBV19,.,TGTGCCAGTAGGGTACTAGCGGGAGGATCGGGAAGGACCGGGGAGCTGTTTTTT,CASRVLAGGSGRTGELFF
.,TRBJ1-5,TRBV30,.,TGTGCCGGAGGGATGGATCAGCCCCAGCATTTT,CAGGMDQPQHF
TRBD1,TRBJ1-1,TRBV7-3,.,TGTGCCAGCAGCCTGACAGGGCGCACTGAAGCTTTCTTT,CASSLTGRTEAFF
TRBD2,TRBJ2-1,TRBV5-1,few,TGCGCCAGCAGCTTGTGGGGAGCGGGAGGATACAATGAGCAGTTCTTC,CASSLWGAGGYNEQFF
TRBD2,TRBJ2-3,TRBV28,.,TGTGCCAGCAGTTCGCTAGCGGGAGGGCCCCCCACAGATACGCAGTATTTT,CASSSLAGGPPTDTQYF
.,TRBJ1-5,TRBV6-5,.,TGTGCCAGCAGCGAGGGAAGTAGCAATCAGCCCCAGCATTTT,CASSEGSSNQPQHF
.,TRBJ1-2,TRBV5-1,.,TGCGCCAGCAGCCAGGGCCAGGGGAATGGCTACACCTTC,CASSQGQGNGYTF
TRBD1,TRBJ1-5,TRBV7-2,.,TGTGCCAGCAGCCAAATTACAGGGGACAATCAGCCCCAGCATTTT,CASSQITGDNQPQHF
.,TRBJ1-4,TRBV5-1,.,TGCGCCAGCAGCTTGGCTGGGGGCGATGAAAAACTGTTTTTT,CASSLAGGDEKLFF
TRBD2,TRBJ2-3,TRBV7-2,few,TGTGCCAGCAGCTGGGGACTAGGCGTAGCGGATACGCAGTATTTT,CASSWGLGVADTQYF
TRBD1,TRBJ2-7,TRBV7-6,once,TGTGCCAGCAGCTGGGGGGGGACAGGGAGGTCCGAGCAGTACTTC,CASSWGGTGRSEQYF
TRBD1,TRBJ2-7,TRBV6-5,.,TGTGCCAGCAGTAGACCCCGGGGACAGGCCTACGAGCAGTACTTC,CASSRPRGQAYEQYF
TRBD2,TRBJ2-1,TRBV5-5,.,TGTGCCAGCAGCTTGAGGGGCTGGCGGGAGAGAGACAATGAGCAGTTCTTC,CASSLRGWRERDNEQFF
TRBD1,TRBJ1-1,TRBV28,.,TGTGCCAGCAGTTTATATAAGGGGGCGAGTACTGAAGCTTTCTTT,CASSLYKGASTEAFF
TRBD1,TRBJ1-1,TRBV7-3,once,TGTGCCAGCAGCTTAGGCCCATGGGACAGGGGAGAGAGCCCTGAAGCTTTCTTT,CASSLGPWDRGESPEAFF
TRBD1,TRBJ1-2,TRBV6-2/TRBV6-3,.,TGTGCCAGCAGTTCGTCCCGGGACAGGTTCGGCGGATATGGCTACACCTTC,CASSSSRDRFGGYGYTF
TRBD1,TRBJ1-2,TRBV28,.,TGTGCCAGCAGCCCCCGGGACAGAACATTACTACAGTATGGCTACACCTTC,CASSPRDRTLLQYGYTF
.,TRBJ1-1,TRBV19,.,TGTGCCAGTAGTATATGGCACAACATGAACACTGAAGCTTTCTTT,CASSIWHNMNTEAFF
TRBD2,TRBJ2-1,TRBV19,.,TGTGCCAGTTCAGGACTAGCGGGAGTCAATGAGCAGTTCTTC,CASSGLAGVNEQFF
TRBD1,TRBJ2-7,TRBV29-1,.,TGCAGCGTGCTAACCGGGACAGGGGTCGAGCAGTACTTC,CSVLTGTGVEQYF
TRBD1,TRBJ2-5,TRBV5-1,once,TGCGCCAGCAGCTTGGCGGACAGGACAAACGGAGAGACCCAGTACTTC,CASSLADRTNGETQYF
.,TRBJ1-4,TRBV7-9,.,TGTGCCAGCAGCTCGTTCCCGGGAGGCGGCAAGGAAAAACTGTTTTTT,CASSSFPGGGKEKLFF
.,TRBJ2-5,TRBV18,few,TGTGCCAGCTCACCACCGGTTGGTCCCAGGGTCCAGTACTTC,CASSPPVGPRVQYF
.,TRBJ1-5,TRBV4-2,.,TGTGCCAGCAGCCAAGTTAAAGGCAGGGTATGGGATAGCAATCAGCCCCAGCATTTT,CASSQVKGRVWDSNQPQHF
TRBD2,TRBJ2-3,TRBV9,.,TGTGCCAGCAGCGTCGGGACTAGCGGGAGGTGGGATACGCAGTATTTT,CASSVGTSGRWDTQYF
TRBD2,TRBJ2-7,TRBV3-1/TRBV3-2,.,TGTGCCAGCAGCCAACCCGGACTAGCGGGAGAAAAGTACTTC,CASSQPGLAGEKYF
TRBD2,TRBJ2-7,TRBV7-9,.,TGTGCCAGCTTACCCCTAGCGGGAGGGGCCCGTGAGCAGTACTTC,CASLPLAGGAREQYF